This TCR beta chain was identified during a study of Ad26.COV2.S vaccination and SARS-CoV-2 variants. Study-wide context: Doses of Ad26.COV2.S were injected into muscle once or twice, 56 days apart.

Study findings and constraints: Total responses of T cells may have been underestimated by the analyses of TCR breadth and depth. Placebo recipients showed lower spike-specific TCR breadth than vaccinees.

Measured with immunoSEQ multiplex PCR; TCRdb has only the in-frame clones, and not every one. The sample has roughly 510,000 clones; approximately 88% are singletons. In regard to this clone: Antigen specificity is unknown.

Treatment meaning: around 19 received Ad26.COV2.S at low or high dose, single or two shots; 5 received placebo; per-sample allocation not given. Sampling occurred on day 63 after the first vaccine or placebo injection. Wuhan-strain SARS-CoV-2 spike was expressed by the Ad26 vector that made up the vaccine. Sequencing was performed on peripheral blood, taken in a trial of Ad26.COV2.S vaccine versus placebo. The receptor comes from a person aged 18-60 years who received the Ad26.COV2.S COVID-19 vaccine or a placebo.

In DNA, the CDR3 is TGTGCCAGCAGCCACGACAGGGCCGGCTATGGCTACACCTTC. This sequence encodes CASSHDRAGYGYTF. The chain employs TRBV7-2 and TRBJ1-2; TRBD1 matches at 7 bases. Trimming took 5 bases from V and 4 from J; bases not matched to a gene: 7. Germline values: CDR1 SGHTA, CDR2 FQGNSA. CDR3 size: 14 residues.